A selection of T cell receptor beta chains follows, all from one sample in a study of siplizumab effects on memory and regulatory T cells. TCRdb keeps only in-frame clones here, not all; method: immunoSEQ multiplex PCR. In the table there are some 96,000 clones, 80% to 95% of which are singletons. Sequencing input: CD4+ T cells sorted from blood. The receptors were sampled from a human donor in good health. Each CDR3 is given with its conserved first and last residue. The D gene is left open where the match is weak. Where a row states a size, it is once, few, many or the class of an expanded clone; other rows omit it.

J gene,V gene,D gene,clone size,CDR3 protein,CDR3 DNA
TRBJ2-2,TRBV5-1,TRBD2,.,CASSLPPSGATGELFF,TGCGCCAGCAGCTTGCCCCCTAGCGGAGCCACCGGGGAGCTGTTTTTT
TRBJ2-3,TRBV29-1,.,.,CSVGWRLGADDTQYF,TGCAGCGTCGGGTGGAGGCTGGGGGCGGACGATACGCAGTATTTT
TRBJ2-2,TRBV4-3,.,.,CASSQGPNTGELFF,TGCGCCAGCAGCCAGGGACCGAACACCGGGGAGCTGTTTTTT
TRBJ1-1,TRBV2,.,.,CASSEYADLNTEAFF,TGTGCCAGCAGTGAATATGCGGATCTGAACACTGAAGCTTTCTTT
TRBJ1-1,TRBV7-3,.,.,CASSFQPNTEAFF,TGTGCCAGCAGCTTCCAGCCGAACACTGAAGCTTTCTTT
TRBJ2-4,TRBV7-9,TRBD1,.,CASSLGDSLAKNIQYF,TGTGCCAGCAGCCTGGGGGACAGCCTAGCCAAAAACATTCAGTACTTC
TRBJ1-2,TRBV15,.,.,CATSRDLGRERQGYTF,TGTGCCACCAGCAGAGATTTGGGCAGGGAGAGGCAGGGCTACACCTTC
TRBJ2-5,TRBV4-2,.,.,CASSQGQETQYF,TGTGCCAGCAGCCAAGGACAAGAGACCCAGTACTTC
TRBJ2-2,TRBV27,TRBD2,.,CASSTSGGAKDTGELFF,TGTGCCAGCAGTACGAGCGGGGGGGCGAAGGACACCGGGGAGCTGTTTTTT
TRBJ1-6,TRBV10-3,.,.,CAISAVQNGGPLHF,TGTGCCATCAGTGCAGTCCAGAACGGCGGCCCCCTCCACTTT
TRBJ2-5,TRBV5-4,.,.,CASTARGAQETQYF,TGTGCCAGCACCGCCCGGGGGGCACAAGAGACCCAGTACTTC
TRBJ1-1,TRBV7-3,.,few,CASSPVRTLNTEAFF,TGTGCCAGCAGCCCGGTCCGTACTTTGAACACTGAAGCTTTCTTT
TRBJ2-3,TRBV2,.,.,CASSQKKPSTDTQYF,TGTGCCAGCAGTCAAAAAAAACCTAGCACAGATACGCAGTATTTT
TRBJ2-1,TRBV7-2,TRBD2,.,CASSFGLAAYNEQFF,TGTGCCAGCAGCTTTGGACTAGCGGCCTACAATGAGCAGTTCTTC
TRBJ2-3,TRBV20-1,.,.,CSARAGDTQYF,TGCAGTGCTAGAGCGGGAGATACGCAGTATTTT
TRBJ2-3,TRBV28,TRBD1,.,CASSPDRARTDTQYF,TGTGCCAGCAGCCCCGACAGGGCTCGCACAGATACGCAGTATTTT
TRBJ1-1,TRBV6-5,.,.,CASSYGGTRNTEAFF,TGTGCCAGCAGTTATGGAGGTACAAGAAACACTGAAGCTTTCTTT
TRBJ2-2,TRBV7-2,TRBD2,once,CASSPPRGASGELFF,TGTGCCAGCAGCCCCCCGCGGGGGGCCTCCGGGGAGCTGTTTTTT
TRBJ1-5,TRBV28,.,.,CASSFTSDQPQHF,TGTGCCAGCAGTTTTACTTCTGATCAGCCCCAGCATTTT
TRBJ1-5,TRBV28,TRBD1,.,CASSSGQGDNQPQHF,TGTGCCAGCAGTTCCGGACAGGGGGACAATCAGCCCCAGCATTTT
TRBJ2-5,TRBV9,.,.,CASSVLSQETQYF,TGTGCCAGCAGCGTATTGTCCCAAGAGACCCAGTACTTC
TRBJ2-2,TRBV9,TRBD2,.,CASSVSSGGPGELFF,TGTGCCAGCAGCGTGAGTAGCGGGGGGCCCGGGGAGCTGTTTTTT
TRBJ1-6,TRBV19,.,many,CASTPGTGHQNSPLHF,TGTGCCAGTACCCCTGGGACGGGACACCAAAATTCACCCCTCCACTTT